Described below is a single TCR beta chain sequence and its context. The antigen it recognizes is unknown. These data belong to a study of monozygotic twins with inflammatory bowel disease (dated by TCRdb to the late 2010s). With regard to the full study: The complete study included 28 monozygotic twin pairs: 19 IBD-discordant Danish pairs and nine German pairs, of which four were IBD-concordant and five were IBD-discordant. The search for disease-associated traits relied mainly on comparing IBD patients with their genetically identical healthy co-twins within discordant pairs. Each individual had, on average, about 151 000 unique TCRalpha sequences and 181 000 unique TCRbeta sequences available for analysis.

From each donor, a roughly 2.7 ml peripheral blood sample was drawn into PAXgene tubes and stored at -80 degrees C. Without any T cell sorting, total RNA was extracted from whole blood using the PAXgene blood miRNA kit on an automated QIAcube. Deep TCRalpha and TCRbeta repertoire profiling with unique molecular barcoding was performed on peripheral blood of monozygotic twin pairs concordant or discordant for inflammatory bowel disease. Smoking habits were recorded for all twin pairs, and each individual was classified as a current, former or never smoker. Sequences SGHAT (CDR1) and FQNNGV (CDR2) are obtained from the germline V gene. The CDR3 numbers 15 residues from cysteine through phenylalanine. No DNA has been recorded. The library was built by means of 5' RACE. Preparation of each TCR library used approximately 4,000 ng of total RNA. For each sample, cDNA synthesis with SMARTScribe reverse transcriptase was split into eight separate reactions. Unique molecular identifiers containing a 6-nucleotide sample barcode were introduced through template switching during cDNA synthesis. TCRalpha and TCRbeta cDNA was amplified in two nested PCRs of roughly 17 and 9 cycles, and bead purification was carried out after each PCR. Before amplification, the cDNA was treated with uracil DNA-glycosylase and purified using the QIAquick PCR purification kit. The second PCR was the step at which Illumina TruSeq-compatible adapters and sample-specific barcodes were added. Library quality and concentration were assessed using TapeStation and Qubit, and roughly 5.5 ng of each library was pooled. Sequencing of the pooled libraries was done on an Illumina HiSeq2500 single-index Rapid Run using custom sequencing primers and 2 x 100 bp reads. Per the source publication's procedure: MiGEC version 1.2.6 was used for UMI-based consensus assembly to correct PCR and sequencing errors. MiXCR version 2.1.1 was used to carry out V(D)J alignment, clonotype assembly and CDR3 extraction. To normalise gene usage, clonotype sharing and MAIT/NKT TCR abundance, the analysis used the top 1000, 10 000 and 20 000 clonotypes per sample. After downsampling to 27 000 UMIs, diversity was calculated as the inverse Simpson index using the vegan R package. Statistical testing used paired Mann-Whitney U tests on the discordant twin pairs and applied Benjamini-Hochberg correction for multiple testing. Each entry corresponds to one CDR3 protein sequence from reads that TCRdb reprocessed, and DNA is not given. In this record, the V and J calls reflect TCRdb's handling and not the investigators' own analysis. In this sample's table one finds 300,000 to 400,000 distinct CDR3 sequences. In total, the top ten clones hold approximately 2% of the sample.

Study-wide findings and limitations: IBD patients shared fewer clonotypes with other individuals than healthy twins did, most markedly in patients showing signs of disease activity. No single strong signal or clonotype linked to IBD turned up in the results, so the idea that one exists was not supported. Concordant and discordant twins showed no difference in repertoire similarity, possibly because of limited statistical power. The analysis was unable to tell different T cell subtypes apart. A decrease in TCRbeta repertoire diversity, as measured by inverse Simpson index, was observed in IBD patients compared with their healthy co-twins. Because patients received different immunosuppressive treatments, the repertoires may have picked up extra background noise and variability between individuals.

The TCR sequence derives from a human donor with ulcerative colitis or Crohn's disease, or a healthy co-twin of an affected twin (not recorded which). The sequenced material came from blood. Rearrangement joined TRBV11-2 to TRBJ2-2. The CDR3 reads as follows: CASSLVGGTSGELFF.